This T cell receptor (beta chain) was profiled in a study of blood T cell repertoires in COVID-19. Study-level background: The study drew acute and convalescent COVID-19 samples from the United States, Italy and Spain.

The CDR3 totals 17 residues. Germline V gene data show CDR1 as MNHEY and CDR2 as SVGEGT. V dropped 6 bases and J dropped 0; count of bases not matched to a gene: 4. Original processing methods: Reference gene primer amplification gave estimated nucleated cell counts. TCRdb's copy holds only in-frame clones and misses some; the assay was immunoSEQ multiplex PCR. V, J and clone size are taken as reported in that table, and D and trimming were inferred from the DNA itself. The sample shows approximately 70,000 clones, around 90% of them seen only once. The chain employs TRBV6-2 or TRBV6-3 and TRBJ2-6; 11 nucleotides line up with TRBD2. The sequenced sample consisted of peripheral blood. The sequence was collected from a woman aged 55 to 70 with active COVID-19. The CDR3 DNA reads as TGTGCCAGCAGCCCTAGCGGGAGGTTCTCTGGGGCCAACGTCCTGACTTTC. Encoded protein: CASSPSGRFSGANVLTF.